Shown below are 5 T cell receptor beta chains from a single sample sequenced in a study of blood T cells in healthy people across ages. The use of a sample-barcoded 5' primer and a J-beta primer mix characterized a second PCR of 7 to 11 cycles. MiXCR, applied by TCRdb to the 5' RACE reads, yields one record per CDR3 protein. This table has over 950,000 distinct CDR3 sequences, just over 50% appearing once. What was sequenced was blood. The receptors were sampled from an older woman in good health.

J is TRBJ1-2 and V is TRBV15, with a possible D match to TRBD1 (6 bases). Looked up from germline, CDR1 is LNHNV and CDR2 is YYDKDF (reference sequence). The CDR3 is 16 amino acids. V was pared by 3 bases and J by 1 base, with 15 bases between. CDR3 residues: CATSRPTGQSNYGYTF. In nucleotides, the CDR3 is TGTGCCACCAGCAGGCCAACTGGACAGAGTAACTATGGCTACACCTTC.

This clonotype was counted between two and nine times. The rearrangement links TRBV29-1 to TRBJ2-7; perhaps TRBD2 as D (5 bases). The V and J ends lost 6 bases and 2 bases respectively, with 11 bases between them. The CDR3 runs 12 residues. Germline V gives CDR1 SQVTM, CDR2 ANQGSEA. CDR3 DNA: TGCAGCGTGCGAACTAGGCCCTACGAGCAGTACTTC. Its translation is CSVRTRPYEQYF.

The chain uses TRBV20-1 and TRBJ2-1; 7 bases line up with TRBD2. CDR1 is DFQATT and CDR2 is SNEGSKA in the germline V gene (reference sequence). The CDR3 contains 16 residues. V lost 0 bases and J lost 5; bases outside the gene matches: 10. CDR3 residues: CSARDLMSGKNNEQFF. DNA of the CDR3: TGCAGTGCTAGAGATCTTATGAGCGGGAAGAACAATGAGCAGTTCTTC.

This clonotype was recorded at least ten times. The chain is built from TRBV7-8 and TRBJ2-6, with D hard to call. The germline V gene encodes CDR1 SGHVS and CDR2 FQNEAQ. Trimming took 5 bases from V and 2 from J, leaving 13 bases between them. The CDR3 covers 16 residues. This CDR3 is CASSTWTSTGANVLTF. CDR3 sequence (DNA): TGTGCCAGCAGCACTTGGACGTCGACTGGGGCCAACGTCCTGACTTTC.

This clonotype was counted ten times or more. The chain carries TRBV6-5 and TRBJ2-5; 8 bases match TRBD1. V dropped 5 bases and J dropped 3; count of bases not matched to a gene: 8. CDR1 is MNHEY and CDR2 is SVGAGI in the germline V gene. CDR3 length: 15 amino acids. The CDR3 here is CASSRTIQGEETQYF. The CDR3 nucleotides read TGTGCCAGCAGTAGGACCATACAGGGGGAAGAGACCCAGTACTTC.